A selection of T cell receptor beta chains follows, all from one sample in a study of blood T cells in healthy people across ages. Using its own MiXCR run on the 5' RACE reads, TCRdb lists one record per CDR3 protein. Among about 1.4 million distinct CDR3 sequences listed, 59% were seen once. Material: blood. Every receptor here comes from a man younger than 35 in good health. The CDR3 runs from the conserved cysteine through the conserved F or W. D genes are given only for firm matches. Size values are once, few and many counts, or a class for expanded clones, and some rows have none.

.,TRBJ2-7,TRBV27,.,CASSLYWISGTPHEQYF,TGTGCCAGCAGTTTATACTGGATTAGCGGAACTCCCCACGAGCAGTACTTC
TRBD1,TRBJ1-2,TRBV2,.,CASSGGGGQIYGYTF,TGTGCCAGCAGTGGCGGGGGGGGACAGATATATGGCTACACCTTC
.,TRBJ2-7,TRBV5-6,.,CASSSETLSYEQYF,TGTGCCAGCAGCTCCGAGACGCTCTCCTACGAGCAGTACTTC
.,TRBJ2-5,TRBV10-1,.,CASSRDPGGTQYF,TGCGCCAGCAGCCGGGACCCCGGTGGGACCCAGTACTTC
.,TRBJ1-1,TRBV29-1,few,CSGGHRNTEAFF,TGCAGCGGAGGACATAGAAACACTGAAGCTTTCTTT
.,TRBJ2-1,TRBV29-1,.,CSVYKNNEQFF,TGCAGCGTTTATAAAAACAATGAGCAGTTCTTC
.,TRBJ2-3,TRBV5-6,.,CASSPMVAGTDTQYF,TGTGCCAGCAGCCCCATGGTAGCTGGCACAGATACGCAGTATTTT
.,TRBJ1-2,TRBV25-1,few,CASSPITQGFYGYTF,TGTGCCAGCAGTCCGATCACGCAGGGCTTCTATGGCTACACCTTC
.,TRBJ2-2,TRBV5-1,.,CASLAGSPNGGELFF,TGCGCCAGCCTAGCAGGCTCTCCTAATGGCGGGGAGCTGTTTTTT
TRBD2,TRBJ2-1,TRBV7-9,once,CASSHRLAGAGEQFF,TGTGCCAGCAGCCATAGACTAGCGGGAGCTGGGGAGCAGTTCTTC
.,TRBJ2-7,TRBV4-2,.,CASSILEGGESYEQYF,TGTGCCAGCAGCATCCTAGAAGGGGGGGAGTCCTACGAGCAGTACTTC
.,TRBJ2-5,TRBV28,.,CASSFDQRSQETQYF,TGTGCCAGCAGTTTCGACCAAAGGAGCCAAGAGACCCAGTACTTC
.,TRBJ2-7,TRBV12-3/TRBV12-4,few,CASSNRHLSYEQYF,TGTGCCAGCAGCAACAGGCACCTATCCTACGAGCAGTACTTC
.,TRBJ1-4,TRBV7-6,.,CASSLHPSTNEKLFF,TGTGCCAGCAGCTTGCATCCCAGCACTAATGAAAAACTGTTTTTT
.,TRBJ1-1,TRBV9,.,CANNREGPAAEAFF,TGTGCCAACAACCGGGAGGGTCCCGCAGCTGAAGCTTTCTTT
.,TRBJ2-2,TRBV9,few,CASSVGPNTGELFF,TGTGCCAGCAGCGTAGGGCCGAACACCGGGGAGCTGTTTTTT
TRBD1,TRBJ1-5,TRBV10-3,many,CAISEGQGYQPQHF,TGTGCCATCAGTGAGGGACAGGGGTATCAGCCCCAGCATTTT
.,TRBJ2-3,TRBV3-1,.,CASSYQGYTQYF,TGTGCCAGCAGCTATCAGGGTTATACGCAGTATTTT
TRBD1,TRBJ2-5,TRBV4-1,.,CASSQAWAGQGETQYF,TGCGCCAGCAGCCAAGCGTGGGCGGGACAGGGAGAGACCCAGTACTTC
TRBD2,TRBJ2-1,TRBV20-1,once,CSAGRGAKYNEQFF,TGCAGTGCCGGGCGGGGGGCCAAGTACAATGAGCAGTTCTTC
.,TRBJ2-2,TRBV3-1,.,CASSQRVGPSWTGELFF,TGTGCCAGCAGCCAACGGGTCGGACCATCATGGACCGGGGAGCTGTTTTTT
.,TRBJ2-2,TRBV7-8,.,CASSHRVDHTGELFF,TGTGCCAGCAGCCACAGGGTGGACCACACCGGGGAGCTGTTTTTT
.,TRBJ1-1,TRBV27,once,CASSPQTKRNEAFF,TGTGCCAGCAGTCCACAGACTAAGAGGAATGAAGCTTTCTTT
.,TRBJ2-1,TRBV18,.,CASSPPQGPHEQFF,TGTGCCAGCTCACCACCACAGGGCCCCCATGAGCAGTTCTTC
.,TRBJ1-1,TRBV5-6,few,CASSFRPGDTEAFF,TGTGCCAGCAGCTTCCGTCCGGGGGACACTGAAGCTTTCTTT
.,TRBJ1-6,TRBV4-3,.,CASSPGGLFRSPLHF,TGCGCCAGCAGCCCGGGGGGGCTCTTTCGTTCACCCCTCCACTTT
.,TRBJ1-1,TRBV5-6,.,CASSLGRYTEAFF,TGTGCCAGCAGCTTGGGGCGATACACTGAAGCTTTCTTT
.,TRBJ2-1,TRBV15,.,CATSSITRDEQFF,TGTGCCACCAGCAGCATTACCCGCGATGAGCAGTTCTTC